The clone carrying this TCR beta chain showed up just a few times. Its antigen is still unknown. The method was immunoSEQ multiplex PCR; TCRdb's version includes in-frame clones alone and lacks a portion of them. The table includes 180,000 or so clones, approximately 95% detected once. These data originate in a study of T cell responses to AZD1222 COVID-19 vaccine. The CDR3 loop spans 15 amino acids. Trimming took 6 bases from V and 5 from J, leaving 20 bases between them. The germline CDR1 and CDR2 sequences are MDHEN and SYDVKM. General study results and limits: Nearly half of the spike-specific TCRs reportedly recognize variant regions that carry no mutations.

Material: peripheral blood, obtained 28 days after the second AZD1222 dose. This rearrangement joins TRBV28 to TRBJ2-7; D is possibly TRBD1 (5 bases). The clonotype was recovered from an adult who received the AZD1222 COVID-19 vaccine. This CDR3 reads CASSPSGSGADEQYF. Here the CDR3 DNA reads TGTGCCAGCAGCCCTTCTGGGTCTGGGGCGGACGAGCAGTACTTC.